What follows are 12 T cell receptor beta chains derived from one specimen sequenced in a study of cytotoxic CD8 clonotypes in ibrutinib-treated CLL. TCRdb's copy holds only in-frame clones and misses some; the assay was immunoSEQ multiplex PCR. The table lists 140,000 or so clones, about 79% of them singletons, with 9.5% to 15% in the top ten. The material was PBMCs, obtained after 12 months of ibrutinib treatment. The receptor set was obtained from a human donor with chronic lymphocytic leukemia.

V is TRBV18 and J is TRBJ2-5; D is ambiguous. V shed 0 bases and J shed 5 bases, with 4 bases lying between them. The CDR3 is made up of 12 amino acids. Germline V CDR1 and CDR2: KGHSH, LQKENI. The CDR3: CASSPPSETQYF. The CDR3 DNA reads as TGTGCCAGCTCACCACCTTCTGAGACCCAGTACTTC.

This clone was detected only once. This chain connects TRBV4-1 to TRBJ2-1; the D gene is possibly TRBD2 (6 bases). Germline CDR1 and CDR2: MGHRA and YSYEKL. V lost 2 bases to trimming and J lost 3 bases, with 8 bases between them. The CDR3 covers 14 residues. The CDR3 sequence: CASSQPGLYNEQFF. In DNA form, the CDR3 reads TGCGCCAGCAGCCAACCGGGACTCTACAATGAGCAGTTCTTC.

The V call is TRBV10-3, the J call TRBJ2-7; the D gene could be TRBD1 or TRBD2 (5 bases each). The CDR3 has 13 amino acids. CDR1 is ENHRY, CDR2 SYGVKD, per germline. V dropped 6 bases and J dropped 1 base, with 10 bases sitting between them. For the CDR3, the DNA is TGTGCCATCAGAAGGGACGGATCCTACGAGCAGTACTTC. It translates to CAIRRDGSYEQYF.

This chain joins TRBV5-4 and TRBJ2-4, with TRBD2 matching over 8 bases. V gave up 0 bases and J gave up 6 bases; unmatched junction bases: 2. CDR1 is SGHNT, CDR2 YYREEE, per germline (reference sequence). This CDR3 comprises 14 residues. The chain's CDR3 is CASSLDSGTNIQYF. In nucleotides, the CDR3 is TGTGCCAGCAGCTTGGATAGCGGGACAAACATTCAGTACTTC.

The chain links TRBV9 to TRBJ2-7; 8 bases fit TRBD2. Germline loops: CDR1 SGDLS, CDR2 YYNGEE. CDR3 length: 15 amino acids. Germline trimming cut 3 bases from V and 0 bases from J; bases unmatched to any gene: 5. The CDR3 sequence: CASSGSSGPSYEQYF. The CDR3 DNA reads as TGTGCCAGCAGCGGGTCTAGCGGGCCCTCCTACGAGCAGTACTTC.

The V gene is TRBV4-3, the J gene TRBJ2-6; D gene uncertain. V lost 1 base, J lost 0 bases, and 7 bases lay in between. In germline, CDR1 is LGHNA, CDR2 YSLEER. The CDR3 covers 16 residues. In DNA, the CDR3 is TGCGCCAGCAGCCAAGCGGTCACCTCTGGGGCCAACGTCCTGACTTTC. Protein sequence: CASSQAVTSGANVLTF.

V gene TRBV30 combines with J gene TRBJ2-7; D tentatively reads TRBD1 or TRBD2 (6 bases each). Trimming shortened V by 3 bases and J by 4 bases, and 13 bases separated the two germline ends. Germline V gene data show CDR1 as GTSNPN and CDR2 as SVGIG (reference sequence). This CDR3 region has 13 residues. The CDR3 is CAWSGGGRYEQYF. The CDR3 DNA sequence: TGTGCCTGGAGCGGTGGGGGGCGATACGAGCAGTACTTC. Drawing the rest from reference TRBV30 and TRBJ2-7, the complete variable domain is SQTIHQWPATLVQPVGSPLSLECTVEGTSNPNLYWYRQAAGRGLQLLFYSVGIGQISSEVPQNLSASRPQDRQFILSSKKLLLSDSGFYLCAWSGGGRYEQYFGPGTRLTVT.

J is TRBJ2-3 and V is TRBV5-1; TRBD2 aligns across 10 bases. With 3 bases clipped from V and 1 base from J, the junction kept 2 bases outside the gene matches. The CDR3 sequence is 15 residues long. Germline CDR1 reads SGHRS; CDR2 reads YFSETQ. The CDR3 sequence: CASSSGTSGTDTQYF. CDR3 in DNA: TGCGCCAGCAGCTCGGGGACTAGCGGCACAGATACGCAGTATTTT.

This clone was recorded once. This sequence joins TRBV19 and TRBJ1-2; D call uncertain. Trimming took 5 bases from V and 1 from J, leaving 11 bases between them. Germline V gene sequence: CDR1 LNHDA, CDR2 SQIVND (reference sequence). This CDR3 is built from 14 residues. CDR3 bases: TGTGCCAGTAGTTCGAGACACCTTAACTATGGCTACACCTTC. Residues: CASSSRHLNYGYTF.

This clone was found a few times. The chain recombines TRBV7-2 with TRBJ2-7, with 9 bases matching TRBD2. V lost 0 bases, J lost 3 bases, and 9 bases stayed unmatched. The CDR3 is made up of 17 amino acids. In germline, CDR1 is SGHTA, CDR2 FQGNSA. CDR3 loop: CASSLADSGRSGYEQYF. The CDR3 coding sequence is TGTGCCAGCAGCTTAGCTGATAGCGGGAGATCGGGCTACGAGCAGTACTTC.

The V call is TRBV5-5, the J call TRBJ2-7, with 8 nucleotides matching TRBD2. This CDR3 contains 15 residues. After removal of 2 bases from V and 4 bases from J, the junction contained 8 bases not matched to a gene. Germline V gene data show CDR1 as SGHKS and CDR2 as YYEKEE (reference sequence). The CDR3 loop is CASSLRLASVYEQYF. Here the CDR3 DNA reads TGTGCCAGCAGCTTAAGACTAGCGAGTGTGTACGAGCAGTACTTC.

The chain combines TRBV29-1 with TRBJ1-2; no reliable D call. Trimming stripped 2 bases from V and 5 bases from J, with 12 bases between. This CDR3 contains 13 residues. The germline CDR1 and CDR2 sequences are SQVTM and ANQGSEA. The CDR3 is CSVEIFGHYGYTF. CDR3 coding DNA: TGCAGCGTTGAAATTTTTGGCCATTATGGCTACACCTTC.